What follows is one T cell receptor beta chain and its context. The CDR3 length is 17 residues. The V gene's germline CDR1 is KGHSH and CDR2 LQKENI. The junction had 3 bases not matched to a gene; V was cut back by 2 bases and J by 1 base. The table came from immunoSEQ multiplex PCR; TCRdb's copy has only in-frame clones and leaves some out. The sample holds about 92,000 clones, around 88% seen once. This entry comes from a study of blood T cell repertoires in COVID-19. J is TRBJ2-2 and V is TRBV18, with 11 positions matching TRBD2. This clonotype was sampled from a woman aged 55 to 70 with COVID-19, enrolled during active disease. The specimen sequenced was peripheral blood. CDR3 loop: CASSPGGLAVNTGELFF. CDR3 sequence (DNA): TGTGCCAGCTCACCAGGGGGACTAGCGGTGAACACCGGGGAGCTGTTTTTT.